These 24 T cell receptor beta chains originate from one sample sequenced in a study of cytomegalovirus exposure and HLA in healthy donors listed by TCRdb under 2017. The method was the immunoSEQ multiplex PCR assay. The multiplex PCR relied on a mix of 60 forward primers for TCR Vbeta segments and 13 reverse primers for TCR Jbeta segments. The table was pulled from immuneACCESS by TCRdb, which kept in-frame rearrangements only. Such tables lose some clones; where checked, under half of the loss comes from unresolved V genes, and the rest has no known cause. This sample lists 100,000 to 150,000 clones; approximately 80% were detected once. Of the sample, 0.55% to 0.75% falls within the top ten clones. Sequencing was done on a sample of PBMCs. These receptors all come from a man aged 18 to 29 in good health and CMV-seronegative.

The chain uses TRBV28 and TRBJ1-2, with no clear D. Between the trimmed V and J ends, which lost 11 bases and 4 bases, there was a span of 14 bases. Germline assignment: CDR1 MDHEN and CDR2 SYDVKM. This CDR3 spans 12 amino acids. Written as DNA, the CDR3 is TGTGCCGTTCAACCTAAATCCTATGGCTACACCTTC. This codes for CAVQPKSYGYTF.

This clone was counted between two and nine times. The chain has TRBV11-2 and TRBJ2-7; possible D gene TRBD2, 6 bases. Germline V lookup: CDR1 SGHAT, CDR2 FQNNGV. The CDR3 totals 16 residues. Between the trimmed V and J ends, which lost 2 bases and 1 base, there was a span of 15 bases. The chain's CDR3 is CASSLNTPTSSYEQYF. In DNA, the CDR3 is TGTGCCAGCAGCTTAAATACCCCGACTAGTTCCTACGAGCAGTACTTC.

The gene calls are TRBV7-2 and TRBJ2-3; 7 nucleotides match TRBD2. V lost 7 bases and J lost 3; bases outside the gene matches: 13. Germline V gene lookup returns CDR1 SGHTA and CDR2 FQGNSA. CDR3 length: 16 amino acids. The CDR3 DNA sequence: TGTGCCAGCAACCACCTAGGGAGGGAGCGGACAGATACGCAGTATTTT. It encodes CASNHLGRERTDTQYF. The whole variable domain, remainder taken from reference TRBV7-2 and TRBJ2-3, is GAGVSQSPSNKVTEKGKDVELRCDPISGHTALYWYRQSLGQGLEFLIYFQGNSAPDKSGLPSDRFSAERTGGSVSTLTIQRTQQEDSAVYLCASNHLGRERTDTQYFGPGTRLTVL.

This clone was observed a single time. The chain joins TRBV28 to TRBJ2-3; D is possibly TRBD1 (5 bases). V lost 2 bases, J lost 5 bases, and 11 bases lay in between. Per the germline V gene, CDR1 is MDHEN and CDR2 is SYDVKM. The CDR3 has 14 amino acids. In nucleotides, the CDR3 is TGTGCCAGCAGTTTACTGGGGCCTGGAGATACGCAGTATTTT. Protein sequence: CASSLLGPGDTQYF.

This clone was seen a single time. The chain uses TRBV5-4 and TRBJ2-5, with 10 bases matching TRBD2. V lost 3 bases to trimming and J lost 2 bases; unmatched junction nucleotides: 10. Looked up from germline, CDR1 is SGHNT and CDR2 is YYREEE (reference sequence). This CDR3 comprises 17 residues. CDR3: CASSSPGLAGAQETQYF. The CDR3 nucleotides read TGTGCCAGCAGCTCCCCAGGGCTAGCGGGGGCTCAAGAGACCCAGTACTTC.

J is TRBJ2-2 and V is TRBV5-8; 12 positions agree with TRBD2. The CDR3 spans 17 residues. Germline CDR1 SGHTS, CDR2 YDEGEE. V trimming: 2 bases; J trimming: 7 bases; junction bases outside the gene matches: 9. CDR3 loop: CASSLWLAGGPGGELFF. The CDR3 coding sequence is TGTGCCAGCAGCTTATGGCTAGCGGGGGGGCCCGGCGGGGAGCTGTTTTTT.

The chain joins TRBV30 to TRBJ1-2; D gene unclear. Germline V gives CDR1 GTSNPN, CDR2 SVGIG (reference sequence). The CDR3 totals 13 residues. Trimming pared 4 bases from V and 7 bases from J, leaving 16 bases between. The CDR3 nucleotides read TGTGCCTGGAATCCAGCGTTTGGAGGTGGCTACACCTTC. Its protein is CAWNPAFGGGYTF.

The gene calls are TRBV6-1 and TRBJ1-6; D is ambiguous. The ends were cut back, 4 bases at V and 5 bases at J, with 12 bases in the middle. The germline V gene has CDR1 MNHNS and CDR2 SASEGT. The CDR3 is 15 residues long. The CDR3: CASSAISVDNSPLHF. As DNA, the CDR3 is TGTGCCAGCAGTGCCATTTCAGTTGATAATTCACCCCTCCACTTT.

This rearrangement joins TRBV9 to TRBJ2-1; 9 bases match TRBD2. CDR3 size: 17 residues. V shed 0 bases and J 7 bases; nucleotides not matched to a gene: 11. Per germline, CDR1 SGDLS and CDR2 YYNGEE. CDR3: CASSVALAGVSGNEQFF. Here the CDR3 DNA reads TGTGCCAGCAGCGTAGCGTTAGCGGGGGTTTCCGGGAATGAGCAGTTCTTC. The full variable domain, completed using reference TRBV9 and TRBJ2-1, is DSGVTQTPKHLITATGQRVTLRCSPRSGDLSVYWYQQSLDQGLQFLIQYYNGEERAKGNILERFSAQQFPDLHSELNLSSLELGDSALYFCASSVALAGVSGNEQFFGPGTRLTVL.

The chain combines TRBV4-1 with TRBJ2-2, with D unresolved. Germline V lookup: CDR1 MGHRA, CDR2 YSYEKL. The CDR3 spans 15 residues. V was shortened by 0 bases and J by 1 base, with 6 bases between the two germline ends. DNA of the CDR3: TGCGCCAGCAGCCAAGAGAAACAGAACACCGGGGAGCTGTTTTTT. It yields the protein CASSQEKQNTGELFF.

A few counts support this clone. V is TRBV2 and J is TRBJ1-5; 7 bases align to TRBD1. CDR3 size: 13 residues. Germline V lookup: CDR1 SNHLY, CDR2 FYNNEI. Trimming took 4 bases from V and 6 from J; bases not matched to a gene: 3. CDR3 loop: CASSGQGGQPQHF. CDR3 in DNA: TGTGCCAGCAGTGGACAGGGAGGTCAGCCCCAGCATTTT. Filled out from reference TRBV2 and TRBJ1-5, the complete variable domain reads EPEVTQTPSHQVTQMGQEVILRCVPISNHLYFYWYRQILGQKVEFLVSFYNNEISEKSEIFDDQFSVERPDGSNFTLKIRSTKLEDSAMYFCASSGQGGQPQHFGDGTRLSIL.

The chain has TRBV10-3 and TRBJ1-2; D is possibly TRBD1 (5 bases). Trimming took 0 bases from V and 5 from J, leaving 10 bases between them. The CDR3 covers 14 residues. Germline V gives CDR1 ENHRY, CDR2 SYGVKD. CDR3 residues: CAISESDTIYGYTF. The CDR3 coding sequence is TGTGCCATCAGTGAGTCGGACACCATTTATGGCTACACCTTC.

The V call is TRBV10-3, the J call TRBJ2-5; 14 bases are a match to TRBD2. Matching the DNA end better, TRBJ2-7 makes the J call doubtful. There are 16 residues in the CDR3. CDR1 ENHRY and CDR2 SYGVKD come from the germline V gene. CDR3 DNA: TGTGCCATCAGTACCACGGGACTAGCGGGGGTCCACGAGCAGTACTTC. Its translation is CAISTTGLAGVHEQYF.

The V gene is TRBV14, the J gene TRBJ1-1; D is ambiguous. In germline, CDR1 is SGHDN, CDR2 FVKESK. The V and J ends lost 2 bases and 1 base respectively, with 5 bases between them. The CDR3 length is 13 residues. The CDR3 DNA reads TGTGCCAGCAGCCAACACAAGAACACTGAAGCTTTCTTT. Translated, it gives CASSQHKNTEAFF.

CDR3 in DNA: TGCGCCAGCAGCCAAGATCCGCCAGGGCATAGCAATCAGCCCCAGCATTTT. It translates to CASSQDPPGHSNQPQHF. This chain uses TRBV4-3 with TRBJ1-5, with D perhaps matching TRBD1 (5 bases). The V end was cut by 0 bases, the J end by 0 bases, with 12 bases between. This CDR3 is 17 amino acids long. CDR1 is LGHNA, CDR2 YSLEER, per germline.

Comments on this clone: At one end, the junction sequence differs from germline, possibly due to a read error. The chain joins TRBV7-9 to TRBJ1-2; D gene uncertain. The CDR3 extends over 12 amino acids. In germline, CDR1 is SEHNR, CDR2 FQNEAQ (reference sequence). CDR3 in amino acids: CSSSFPRAGYTF. In DNA form, the CDR3 reads TGTTCCAGCAGCTTCCCGAGGGCAGGCTACACCTTC.

This chain links TRBV9 with TRBJ2-7; D unclear. V gave up 0 bases and J gave up 1 base, with 11 bases separating them. Germline loops: CDR1 SGDLS, CDR2 YYNGEE. This CDR3 is 15 amino acids long. The CDR3 coding sequence is TGTGCCAGCAGCGTAGGAAACAAGTTATCCTACGAGCAGTACTTC. Residues: CASSVGNKLSYEQYF.

The CDR3 nucleotides are TGTGCCAGCAGTTTTCGCCAGAGACAGCTTGAGCAGTTCTTC. Protein sequence: CASSFRQRQLEQFF. This chain uses TRBV27 with TRBJ2-1; a possible D gene is TRBD1 (5 bases). The CDR3 extends over 14 amino acids. Germline CDR1 and CDR2: MNHEY and SMNVEV (reference sequence). V lost 3 bases to trimming and J lost 9 bases, with 15 bases between them.

As to this clone: The sample holds other DNA sequences that translate to the same CDR3. The CDR3 DNA follows: TGCGCCAGCAGTCTAGACAGGGTTGGCTACACCTTC. Translating gives CASSLDRVGYTF. V and J are TRBV5-1 and TRBJ1-2; the match to TRBD1 covers 7 bases. Per the germline V gene, CDR1 is SGHRS and CDR2 is YFSETQ. The CDR3 runs 12 residues. After removal of 5 bases from V and 7 bases from J, the junction contained 5 bases not matched to a gene.

CDR3 sequence reads: CASSFSSYNSPLHF. The CDR3 nucleotides are TGTGCCAGCAGTTTTTCCAGTTATAATTCACCCCTCCACTTT. The V call is TRBV27, the J call TRBJ1-6; D ambiguous. This CDR3 is built from 14 residues. Germline assignment: CDR1 MNHEY and CDR2 SMNVEV (reference sequence). The V end lost 3 bases, the J end lost 4 bases, and 7 bases lay between the germline ends.

V is TRBV5-5 and J is TRBJ1-1; D unclear. Germline V CDR1 and CDR2: SGHKS, YYEKEE (reference sequence). V shed 4 bases and J shed 2 bases, with 18 bases lying between them. The CDR3 totals 16 residues. CDR3 region: CASSKTVGSLNTEAFF. The DNA for the CDR3 is TGTGCCAGCAGCAAAACGGTCGGGAGTCTTAACACTGAAGCTTTCTTT. Combining the CDR3 with reference TRBV5-5 and TRBJ1-1 gives the whole variable domain DAGVTQSPTHLIKTRGQQVTLRCSPISGHKSVSWYQQVLGQGPQFIFQYYEKEERGRGNFPDRFSARQFPNYSSELNVNALLLGDSALYLCASSKTVGSLNTEAFFGQGTRLTVV.

CDR3 amino acids: CASFPGTLNTGELFF. The CDR3 coding sequence is TGTGCCAGCTTTCCCGGGACATTGAACACCGGGGAGCTGTTTTTT. The chain has TRBV28 and TRBJ2-2; tentative D call: TRBD1 (6 bases). In germline, CDR1 is MDHEN, CDR2 SYDVKM. Deletions cut 8 bases from V and 1 base from J, with 14 bases between. The CDR3 has 15 amino acids.

V and J are TRBV19 and TRBJ1-2, with 8 nucleotides matching TRBD1. Germline CDR1 reads LNHDA; CDR2 reads SQIVND (reference sequence). The CDR3 runs to 11 residues. V was pared by 9 bases and J by 4 bases, with 1 base of the junction left unmatched. CDR3 bases: TGTGCCAGCACAGGGGGCTATGGCTACACCTTC. Protein product: CASTGGYGYTF.

The V and J genes are TRBV2 and TRBJ1-1; D uncertain. Trimming removed 11 bases from V and 2 bases from J, with 12 bases in between. This CDR3 region has 12 residues. From germline, CDR1 is SNHLY and CDR2 FYNNEI. The CDR3 region has the DNA TGTGCCGACACCGTTGGCAACACTGAAGCTTTCTTT. It yields the protein CADTVGNTEAFF.